The rows below give T cell receptor beta chains drawn from one sample of a study of regulatory T cells. The repertoire was sequenced with immunoSEQ multiplex PCR; TCRdb's copy has only in-frame clones and lacks some. The sample yields approximately 31,000 clones, about 93% seen once. The material sequenced was conventional CD4+ T cells sorted from blood. The origin of the receptors is a child younger than 10 with CD3G deficiency. CDR3s include the opening cysteine and the closing phenylalanine or tryptophan. The order of the fields is D gene, J gene, V gene, clone size, CDR3 protein, CDR3 DNA. The D gene is left open where the match is weak. Size values are once, few and many counts, or a class for expanded clones, and some rows have none.

TRBD1	TRBJ2-1	TRBV6-1	-	CASSEAGTGYNEQFF	TGTGCCAGCAGTGAAGCTGGGACAGGGTACAATGAGCAGTTCTTC
-	TRBJ1-4	TRBV28	-	CASSFRAGLREKLFF	TGTGCCAGCAGTTTTCGTGCCGGGTTACGGGAAAAACTGTTTTTT
-	TRBJ2-5	TRBV5-1	-	CASSPGSQETQYF	TGCGCCAGCAGCCCCGGATCCCAAGAGACCCAGTACTTC
TRBD2	TRBJ2-1	TRBV5-1	once	CASSSSGGSYNEQFF	TGCGCCAGCAGCTCTTCCGGGGGGTCCTACAATGAGCAGTTCTTC
-	TRBJ2-6	TRBV28	-	CASRPGGEAGANVLTF	TGTGCCAGCAGGCCCGGAGGTGAGGCTGGGGCCAACGTCCTGACTTTC
TRBD2	TRBJ2-1	TRBV28	-	CASRLAGGPWEQFF	TGTGCCAGCAGGCTAGCGGGAGGGCCATGGGAGCAGTTCTTC
TRBD1	TRBJ1-4	TRBV28	-	CASSSSFGQGGGKLFF	TGTGCCAGCAGTTCTTCTTTCGGACAGGGGGGCGGAAAACTGTTTTTT
-	TRBJ2-5	TRBV6-6	-	CASNGREGETQYF	TGTGCCAGCAACGGGAGAGAGGGGGAGACCCAGTACTTC
-	TRBJ2-5	TRBV28	-	CASSGGNLQETQYF	TGTGCCAGCAGTGGGGGTAACCTCCAAGAGACCCAGTACTTC
-	TRBJ1-2	TRBV10-3	once	CAISKEFNYGYTF	TGTGCCATCTCTAAGGAGTTTAACTATGGCTACACCTTC
-	TRBJ2-3	TRBV28	once	CASSSPRYGGSTDTQYF	TGTGCCAGCAGTTCCCCGCGGTATGGGGGAAGCACAGATACGCAGTATTTT
-	TRBJ2-7	TRBV28	-	CASTPKADPSPYEQYF	TGTGCCAGCACTCCAAAGGCGGATCCTTCCCCCTACGAGCAGTACTTC
TRBD1	TRBJ1-2	TRBV19	-	CASCLGQGRLDGYTF	TGTGCCAGTTGTCTGGGACAGGGGAGGCTCGATGGCTACACCTTC
TRBD1	TRBJ2-7	TRBV6-6	-	CASSRDSEQYF	TGTGCCAGCAGCCGGGACAGCGAGCAGTACTTC
-	TRBJ1-2	TRBV19	once	CASSTTGHGYTF	TGTGCCAGTAGTACGACTGGACATGGCTACACCTTC
-	TRBJ2-5	TRBV7-9	-	CASSLAGGKETQYF	TGTGCCAGCAGCTTAGCGGGAGGTAAAGAGACCCAGTACTTC
TRBD2	TRBJ2-1	TRBV11-3	few	CASSPGYRWGGSGSYNEQFF	TGTGCCAGCAGCCCGGGCTATAGGTGGGGCGGGAGTGGATCCTACAATGAGCAGTTCTTC
TRBD1	TRBJ2-7	TRBV6-1	-	CASSEQTGWGTYEQYF	TGTGCCAGCAGTGAACAGACAGGGTGGGGGACCTACGAGCAGTACTTC